This TCR beta chain was found in a study of Ad26.COV2.S vaccination and SARS-CoV-2 variants. As for this clone: What it binds is unknown.

Overall study findings and caveats: Placebo recipients and vaccine recipients were similar in non-spike TCR breadth. Reportedly, after vaccination the spike-specific CD8+ and CD4+ T cell responses displayed substantial breadth.

CDR3 length: 14 residues. Germline lookup yields CDR1 SGHTA and CDR2 FQGNSA. V was cut by 5 bases and J by 4 bases, with 14 bases left in between. The treatment here: about 20 received Ad26.COV2.S at low or high dose, single or two shots; a few received placebo; per-sample allocation not given. Samples analyzed were those drawn on day 63 after the first vaccine or placebo injection. The shot given was an Ad26 vector that makes Wuhan-strain SARS-CoV-2 spike. Profiled with immunoSEQ multiplex PCR; TCRdb holds only in-frame clones, not every one. Of some 640,000 clones listed, roughly 90% were seen once; the top ten hold approximately 1.5%.

The V and J genes are TRBV7-2 and TRBJ1-2; D ambiguous. Specimen: peripheral blood, collected in a trial of Ad26.COV2.S vaccine versus placebo. The clonotype was recovered from a person aged 18-60 years who received the Ad26.COV2.S COVID-19 vaccine or a placebo. The CDR3, as DNA: TGTGCCAGCAGCCCGGGAGACGGGTTCTATGGCTACACCTTC. Protein sequence: CASSPGDGFYGYTF. Full variable domain (rest looked up from reference TRBV7-2 and TRBJ1-2): GAGVSQSPSNKVTEKGKDVELRCDPISGHTALYWYRQSLGQGLEFLIYFQGNSAPDKSGLPSDRFSAERTGGSVSTLTIQRTQQEDSAVYLCASSPGDGFYGYTFGSGTRLTVV.